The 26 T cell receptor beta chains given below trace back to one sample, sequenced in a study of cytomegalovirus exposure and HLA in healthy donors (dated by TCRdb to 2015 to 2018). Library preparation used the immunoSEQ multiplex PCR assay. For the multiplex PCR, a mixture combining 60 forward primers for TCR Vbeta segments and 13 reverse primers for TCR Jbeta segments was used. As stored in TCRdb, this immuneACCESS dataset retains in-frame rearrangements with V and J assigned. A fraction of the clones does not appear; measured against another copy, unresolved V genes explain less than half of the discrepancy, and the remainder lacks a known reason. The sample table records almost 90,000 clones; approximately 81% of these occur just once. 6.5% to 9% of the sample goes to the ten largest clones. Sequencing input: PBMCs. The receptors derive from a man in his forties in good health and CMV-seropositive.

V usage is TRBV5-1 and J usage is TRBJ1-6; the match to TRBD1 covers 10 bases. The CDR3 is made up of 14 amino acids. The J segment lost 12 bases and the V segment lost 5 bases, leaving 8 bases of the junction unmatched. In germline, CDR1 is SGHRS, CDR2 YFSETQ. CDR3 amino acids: CASRAGTGVGPLHF. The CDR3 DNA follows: TGCGCCAGCAGGGCCGGGACAGGGGTTGGACCCCTCCACTTT.

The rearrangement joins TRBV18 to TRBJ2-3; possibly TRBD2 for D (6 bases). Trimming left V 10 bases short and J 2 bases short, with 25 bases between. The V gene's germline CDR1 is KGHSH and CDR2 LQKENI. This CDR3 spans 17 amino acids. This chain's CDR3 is CANSRGGEIESTDTQYF. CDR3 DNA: TGTGCCAACTCTCGCGGCGGGGAGATTGAATCCACAGATACGCAGTATTTT.

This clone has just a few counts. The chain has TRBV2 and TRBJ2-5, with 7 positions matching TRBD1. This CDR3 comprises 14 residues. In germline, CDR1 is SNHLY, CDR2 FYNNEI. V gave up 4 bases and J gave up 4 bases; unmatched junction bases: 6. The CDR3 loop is CASSGRGLGETQYF. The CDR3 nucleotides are TGTGCCAGCAGTGGAAGGGGGCTGGGAGAGACCCAGTACTTC.

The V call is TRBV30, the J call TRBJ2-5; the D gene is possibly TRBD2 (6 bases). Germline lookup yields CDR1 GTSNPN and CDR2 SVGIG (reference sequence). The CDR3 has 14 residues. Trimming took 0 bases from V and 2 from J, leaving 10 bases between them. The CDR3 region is CAWSVSGEQETQYF. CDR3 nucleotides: TGTGCCTGGAGTGTATCGGGGGAGCAAGAGACCCAGTACTTC.

Here the CDR3 DNA reads TGCGCCAGCAGCCAAGAGGCTAGCGGGGCTAGCTCCTACGAGCAGTACTTC. It encodes CASSQEASGASSYEQYF. The chain employs TRBV4-1 and TRBJ2-7; TRBD2 matches at 9 bases. The junction had 6 bases not matched to a gene; V was cut back by 0 bases and J by 0 bases. The CDR3 is 17 residues long. Germline CDR1 is MGHRA and CDR2 is YSYEKL.

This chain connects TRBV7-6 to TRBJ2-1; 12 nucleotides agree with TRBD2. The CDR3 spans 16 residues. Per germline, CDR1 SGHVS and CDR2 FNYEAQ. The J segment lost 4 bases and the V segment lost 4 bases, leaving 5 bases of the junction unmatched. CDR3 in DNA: TGTGCCAGCAGCTCCCTAGCGGGAGGGCCGTACAATGAGCAGTTCTTC. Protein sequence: CASSSLAGGPYNEQFF.

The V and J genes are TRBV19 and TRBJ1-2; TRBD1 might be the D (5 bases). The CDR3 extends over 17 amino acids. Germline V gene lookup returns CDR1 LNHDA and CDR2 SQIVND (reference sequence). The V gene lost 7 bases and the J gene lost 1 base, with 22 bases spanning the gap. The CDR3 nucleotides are TGTGCCAGTACCTCTCCGGGCAGGGCGATATTTAACTATGGCTACACCTTC. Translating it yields CASTSPGRAIFNYGYTF. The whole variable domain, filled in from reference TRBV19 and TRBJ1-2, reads DGGITQSPKYLFRKEGQNVTLSCEQNLNHDAMYWYRQDPGQGLRLIYYSQIVNDFQKGDIAEGYSVSREKKESFPLTVTSAQKNPTAFYLCASTSPGRAIFNYGYTFGSGTRLTVV.

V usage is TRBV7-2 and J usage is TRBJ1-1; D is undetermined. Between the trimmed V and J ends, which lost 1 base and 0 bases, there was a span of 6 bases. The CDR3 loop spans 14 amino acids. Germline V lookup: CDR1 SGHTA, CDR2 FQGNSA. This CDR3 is CASSLVWLNTEAFF. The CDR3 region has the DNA TGTGCCAGCAGCTTAGTTTGGCTGAACACTGAAGCTTTCTTT. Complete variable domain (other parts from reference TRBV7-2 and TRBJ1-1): GAGVSQSPSNKVTEKGKDVELRCDPISGHTALYWYRQSLGQGLEFLIYFQGNSAPDKSGLPSDRFSAERTGGSVSTLTIQRTQQEDSAVYLCASSLVWLNTEAFFGQGTRLTVV.

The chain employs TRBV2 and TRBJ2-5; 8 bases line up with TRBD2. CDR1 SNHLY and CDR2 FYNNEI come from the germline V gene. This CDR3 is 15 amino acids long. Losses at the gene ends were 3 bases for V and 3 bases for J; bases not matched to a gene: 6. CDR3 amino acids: CASSEVRGAEETQYF. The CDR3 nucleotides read TGTGCCAGCAGTGAGGTGCGGGGGGCCGAAGAGACCCAGTACTTC.

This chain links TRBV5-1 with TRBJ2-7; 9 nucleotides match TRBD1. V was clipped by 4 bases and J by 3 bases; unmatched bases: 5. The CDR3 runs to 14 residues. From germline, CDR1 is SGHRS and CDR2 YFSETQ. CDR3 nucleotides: TGCGCCAGCAGCCCATCGGGACAGGGCTACGAGCAGTACTTC. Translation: CASSPSGQGYEQYF.

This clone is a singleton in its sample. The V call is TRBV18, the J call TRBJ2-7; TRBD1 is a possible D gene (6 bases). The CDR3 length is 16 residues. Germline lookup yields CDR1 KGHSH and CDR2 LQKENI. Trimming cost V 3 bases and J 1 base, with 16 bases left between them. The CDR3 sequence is CASSPISGTSSYEQYF. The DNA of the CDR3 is TGTGCCAGCTCACCTATTTCCGGGACATCGTCCTACGAGCAGTACTTC.

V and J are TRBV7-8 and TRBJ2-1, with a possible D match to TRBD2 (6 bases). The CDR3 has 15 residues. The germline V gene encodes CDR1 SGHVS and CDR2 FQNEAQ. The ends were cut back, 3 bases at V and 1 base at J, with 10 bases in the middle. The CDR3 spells CASSLAGFSYNEQFF. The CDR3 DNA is TGTGCCAGCAGCTTGGCGGGATTTTCCTACAATGAGCAGTTCTTC.

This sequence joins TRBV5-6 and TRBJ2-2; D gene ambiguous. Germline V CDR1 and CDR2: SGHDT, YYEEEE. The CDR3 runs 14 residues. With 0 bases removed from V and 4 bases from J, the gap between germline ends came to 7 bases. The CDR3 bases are TGTGCCAGCAGCTTGGGGCAGATCACCGGGGAGCTGTTTTTT. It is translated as CASSLGQITGELFF.

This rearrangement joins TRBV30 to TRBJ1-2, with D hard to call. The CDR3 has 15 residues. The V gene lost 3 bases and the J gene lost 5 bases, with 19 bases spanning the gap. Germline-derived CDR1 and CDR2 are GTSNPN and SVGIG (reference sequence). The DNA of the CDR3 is TGTGCCTGGAGCCTACACAGCCAACCAGCTTATGGCTACACCTTC. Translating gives CAWSLHSQPAYGYTF. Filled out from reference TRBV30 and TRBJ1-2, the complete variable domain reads SQTIHQWPATLVQPVGSPLSLECTVEGTSNPNLYWYRQAAGRGLQLLFYSVGIGQISSEVPQNLSASRPQDRQFILSSKKLLLSDSGFYLCAWSLHSQPAYGYTFGSGTRLTVV.

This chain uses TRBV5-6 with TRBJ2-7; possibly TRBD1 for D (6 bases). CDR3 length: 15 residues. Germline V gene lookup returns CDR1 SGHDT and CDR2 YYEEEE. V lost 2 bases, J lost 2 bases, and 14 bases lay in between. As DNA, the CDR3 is TGTGCCAGCAGCTTACCAACAGGGCTCCCCTACGAGCAGTACTTC. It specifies CASSLPTGLPYEQYF.

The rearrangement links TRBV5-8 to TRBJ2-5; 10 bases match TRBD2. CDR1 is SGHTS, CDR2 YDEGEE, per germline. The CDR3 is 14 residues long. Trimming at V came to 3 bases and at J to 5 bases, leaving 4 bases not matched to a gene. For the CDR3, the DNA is TGTGCCAGCAGCTACCAAGCGGGAGGGGAGACCCAGTACTTC. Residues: CASSYQAGGETQYF.

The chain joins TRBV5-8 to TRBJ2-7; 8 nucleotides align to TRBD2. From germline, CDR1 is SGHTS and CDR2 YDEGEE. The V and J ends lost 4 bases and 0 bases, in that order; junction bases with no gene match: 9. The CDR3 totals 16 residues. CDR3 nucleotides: TGTGCCAGCAGCAGGAGGACTAGCTGGAACTCCTACGAGCAGTACTTC. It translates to CASSRRTSWNSYEQYF.

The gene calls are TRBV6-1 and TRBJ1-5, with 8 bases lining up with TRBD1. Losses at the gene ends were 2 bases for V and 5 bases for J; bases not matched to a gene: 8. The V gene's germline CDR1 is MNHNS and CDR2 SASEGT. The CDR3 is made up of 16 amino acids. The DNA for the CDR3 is TGTGCCAGCAGTGAACCTGGACAGGGCTGGGATCAGCCCCAGCATTTT. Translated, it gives CASSEPGQGWDQPQHF.

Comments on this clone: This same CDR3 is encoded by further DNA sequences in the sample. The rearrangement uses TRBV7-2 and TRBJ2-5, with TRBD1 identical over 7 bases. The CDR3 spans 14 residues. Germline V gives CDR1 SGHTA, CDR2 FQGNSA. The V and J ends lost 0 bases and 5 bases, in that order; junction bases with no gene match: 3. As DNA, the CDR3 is TGTGCCAGCAGCTTAGCGGGCAGGGGGGAGACCCAGTACTTC. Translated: CASSLAGRGETQYF. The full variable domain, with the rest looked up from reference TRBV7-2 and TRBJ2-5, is GAGVSQSPSNKVTEKGKDVELRCDPISGHTALYWYRQSLGQGLEFLIYFQGNSAPDKSGLPSDRFSAERTGGSVSTLTIQRTQQEDSAVYLCASSLAGRGETQYFGPGTRLLVL.

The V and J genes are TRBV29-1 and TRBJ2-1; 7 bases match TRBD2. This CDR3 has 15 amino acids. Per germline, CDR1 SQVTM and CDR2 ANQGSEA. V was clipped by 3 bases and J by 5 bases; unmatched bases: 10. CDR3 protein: CSVDRREWGDNEQFF. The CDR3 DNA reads TGCAGCGTTGACAGGCGGGAGTGGGGAGACAATGAGCAGTTCTTC.

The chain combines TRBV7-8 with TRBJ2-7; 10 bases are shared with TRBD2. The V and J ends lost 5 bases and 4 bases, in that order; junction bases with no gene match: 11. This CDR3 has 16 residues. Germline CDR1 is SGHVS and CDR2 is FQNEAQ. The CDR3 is CASSDQRGGRRYEQYF. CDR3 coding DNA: TGTGCCAGCAGCGACCAGCGGGGGGGCCGTCGGTACGAGCAGTACTTC.

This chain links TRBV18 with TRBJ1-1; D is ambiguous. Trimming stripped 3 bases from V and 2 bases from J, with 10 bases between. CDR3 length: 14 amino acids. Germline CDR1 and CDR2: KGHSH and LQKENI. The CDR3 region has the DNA TGTGCCAGCTCACCCTCCAGAACAAACACTGAAGCTTTCTTT. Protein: CASSPSRTNTEAFF.

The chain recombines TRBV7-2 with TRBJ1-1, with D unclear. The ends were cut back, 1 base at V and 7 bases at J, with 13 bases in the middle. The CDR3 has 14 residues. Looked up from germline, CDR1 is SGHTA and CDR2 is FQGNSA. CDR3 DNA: TGTGCCAGCAGCTTAGTTAGATTCAACCTTGAAGCTTTCTTT. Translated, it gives CASSLVRFNLEAFF. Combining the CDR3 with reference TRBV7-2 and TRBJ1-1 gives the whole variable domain GAGVSQSPSNKVTEKGKDVELRCDPISGHTALYWYRQSLGQGLEFLIYFQGNSAPDKSGLPSDRFSAERTGGSVSTLTIQRTQQEDSAVYLCASSLVRFNLEAFFGQGTRLTVV.

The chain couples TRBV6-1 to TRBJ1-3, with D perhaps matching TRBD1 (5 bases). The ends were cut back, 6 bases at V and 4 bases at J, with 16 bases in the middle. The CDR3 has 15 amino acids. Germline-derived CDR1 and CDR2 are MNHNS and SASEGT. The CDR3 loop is CASRERDSVGNTIYF. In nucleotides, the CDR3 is TGTGCCAGCAGGGAAAGAGACAGCGTAGGAAACACCATATATTTT.

This chain's CDR3 is CASSLQGREQYF. CDR3 nucleotides: TGCGCCAGCAGCCTACAGGGTAGGGAGCAGTACTTC. The chain is built from TRBV5-1 and TRBJ2-5; tentative D call: TRBD1 (6 bases). V was pared by 4 bases and J by 11 bases, with 15 bases between. The V gene's germline CDR1 is SGHRS and CDR2 YFSETQ. The CDR3 sequence is 12 residues long.

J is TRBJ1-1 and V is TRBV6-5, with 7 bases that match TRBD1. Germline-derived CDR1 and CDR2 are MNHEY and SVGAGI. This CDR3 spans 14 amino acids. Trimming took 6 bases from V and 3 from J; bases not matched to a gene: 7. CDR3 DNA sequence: TGTGCCAGCAGCAATCGACAGGGCTACACTGAAGCTTTCTTT. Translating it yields CASSNRQGYTEAFF.